This T cell receptor (beta chain) was retrieved from a study of metastatic and nonmetastatic thyroid tumors. Findings of the study overall: Reports indicated that malignant thyroid tumors showed significantly higher TCR beta diversity than benign nodules did, in blood and tumor.

This clone came up a few times. The antigen is undetermined. All patients were untreated before thyroid surgery. Source study methods: Clinicopathological groups supplied CDR3 differences that were used to build a distant-metastasis classifier for papillary thyroid cancer. MiXCR re-clonotyped the PCR reads for TCRdb. TCRdb, not the original authors, processed these V and J calls. Of about 39,000 clones listed, around 18% are singletons. Per germline, CDR1 SNHLY and CDR2 FYNNEI. Trimming took off 3 bases at V and 0 bases at J, with 3 bases between the two ends. The CDR3 sequence is 14 residues long. Sequenced sample: tumor tissue. This sequence was found in a female donor with papillary thyroid cancer or a benign thyroid nodule (not recorded which). Some clones in this sample may be carry-over from other donors' samples. The V gene is TRBV2, the J gene TRBJ2-6; the D is unclear. The CDR3 bases are TGTGCCAGCAGTGATAGCTCTGGGGCCAACGTCCTGACTTTC. Protein product: CASSDSSGANVLTF.